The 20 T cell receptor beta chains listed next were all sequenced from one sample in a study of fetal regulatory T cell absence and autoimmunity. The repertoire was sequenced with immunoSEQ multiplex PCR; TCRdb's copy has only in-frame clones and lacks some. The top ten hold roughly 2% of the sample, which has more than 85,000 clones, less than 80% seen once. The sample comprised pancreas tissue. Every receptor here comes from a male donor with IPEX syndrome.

CDR3 sequence (DNA): TGTGCCAGCAGCTTGTACGCGGGGGGATACTACGAGCAGTACTTC. This gives the protein CASSLYAGGYYEQYF. The chain joins TRBV5-8 to TRBJ2-7; TRBD2 matches 8 bases. This CDR3 contains 15 residues. The trim removed 1 base at V and 3 bases at J, leaving 6 bases unmatched. Per the germline V gene, CDR1 is SGHTS and CDR2 is YDEGEE.

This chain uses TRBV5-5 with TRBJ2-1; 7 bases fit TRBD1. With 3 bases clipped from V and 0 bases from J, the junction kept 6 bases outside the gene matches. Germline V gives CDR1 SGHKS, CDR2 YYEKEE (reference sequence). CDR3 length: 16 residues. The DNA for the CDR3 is TGTGCCAGCAGCTCGGGCCGGGACAGCTCCTACAATGAGCAGTTCTTC. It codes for CASSSGRDSSYNEQFF.

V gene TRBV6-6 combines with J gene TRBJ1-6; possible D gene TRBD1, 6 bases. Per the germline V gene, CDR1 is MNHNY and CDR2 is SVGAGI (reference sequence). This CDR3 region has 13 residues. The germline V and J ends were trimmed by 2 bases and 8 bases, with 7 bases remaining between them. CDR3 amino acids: CASSYAGDSPLHF. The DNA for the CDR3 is TGTGCCAGCAGTTACGCAGGGGATTCACCCCTCCACTTT.

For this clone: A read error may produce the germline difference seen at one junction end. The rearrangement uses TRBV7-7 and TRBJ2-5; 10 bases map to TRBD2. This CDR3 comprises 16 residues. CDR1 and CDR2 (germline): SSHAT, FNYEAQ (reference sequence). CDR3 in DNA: TGTGCTAGCAGCTTAGTATCTGCTAGCGGGGGTGAGACCCAGTACTTC. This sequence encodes CASSLVSASGGETQYF.

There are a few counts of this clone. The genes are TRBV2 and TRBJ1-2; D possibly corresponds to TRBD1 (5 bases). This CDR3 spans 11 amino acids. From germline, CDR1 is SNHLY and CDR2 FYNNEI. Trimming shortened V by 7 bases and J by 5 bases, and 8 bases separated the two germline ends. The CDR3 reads CASKAGYGYTF. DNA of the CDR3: TGTGCCAGCAAGGCAGGGTATGGCTACACCTTC.

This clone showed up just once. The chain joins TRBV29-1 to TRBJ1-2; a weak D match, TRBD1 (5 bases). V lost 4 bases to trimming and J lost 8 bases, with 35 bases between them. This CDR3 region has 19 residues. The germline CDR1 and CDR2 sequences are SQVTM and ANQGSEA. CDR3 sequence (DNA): TGCAGCGTTGTTCACTCGATTCGGCTTCCGGGGCCTGTACTGAGGGGCTACACCTTC. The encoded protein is CSVVHSIRLPGPVLRGYTF.

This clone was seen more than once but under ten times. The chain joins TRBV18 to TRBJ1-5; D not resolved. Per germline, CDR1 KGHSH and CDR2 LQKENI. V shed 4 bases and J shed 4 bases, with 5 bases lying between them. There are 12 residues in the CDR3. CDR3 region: CASSRENQPQHF. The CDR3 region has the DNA TGTGCCAGCTCACGGGAGAATCAGCCCCAGCATTTT.

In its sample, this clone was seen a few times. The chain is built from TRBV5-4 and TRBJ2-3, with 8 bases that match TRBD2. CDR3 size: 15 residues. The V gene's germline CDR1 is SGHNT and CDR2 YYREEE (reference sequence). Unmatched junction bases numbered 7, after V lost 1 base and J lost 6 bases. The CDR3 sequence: CASSLRAGAPDTQYF. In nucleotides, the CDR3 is TGTGCCAGCAGCTTGAGAGCGGGGGCCCCGGATACGCAGTATTTT.

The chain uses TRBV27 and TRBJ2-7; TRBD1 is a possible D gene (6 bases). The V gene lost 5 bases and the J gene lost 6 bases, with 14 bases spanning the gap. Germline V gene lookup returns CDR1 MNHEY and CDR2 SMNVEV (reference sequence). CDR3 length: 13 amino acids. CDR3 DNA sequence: TGTGCCAGCAGTAGGGGCAGGGGAGCCGAGCAGTACTTC. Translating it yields CASSRGRGAEQYF.

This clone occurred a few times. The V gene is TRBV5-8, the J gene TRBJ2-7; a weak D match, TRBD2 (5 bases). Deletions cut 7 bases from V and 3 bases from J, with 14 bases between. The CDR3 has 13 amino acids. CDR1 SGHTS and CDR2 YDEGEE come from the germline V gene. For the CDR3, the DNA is TGTGCCAGCCGCACGGGGTGGTTCTACGAGCAGTACTTC. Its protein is CASRTGWFYEQYF. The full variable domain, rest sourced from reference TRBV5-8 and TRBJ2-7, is EAGVTQSPTHLIKTRGQQATLRCSPISGHTSVYWYQQALGLGLQFLLWYDEGEERNRGNFPPRFSGRQFPNYSSELNVNALELEDSALYLCASRTGWFYEQYFGPGTRLTVT.

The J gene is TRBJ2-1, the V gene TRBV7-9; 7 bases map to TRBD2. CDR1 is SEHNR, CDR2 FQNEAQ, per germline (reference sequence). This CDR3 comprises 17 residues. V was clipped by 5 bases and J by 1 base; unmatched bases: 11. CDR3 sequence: CASSPKALAASYNEQFF. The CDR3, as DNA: TGTGCCAGCAGCCCCAAGGCTCTAGCGGCATCCTACAATGAGCAGTTCTTC. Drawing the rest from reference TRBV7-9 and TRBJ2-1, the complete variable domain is DTGVSQNPRHKITKRGQNVTFRCDPISEHNRLYWYRQTLGQGPEFLTYFQNEAQLEKSRLLSDRFSAERPKGSFSTLEIQRTEQGDSAMYLCASSPKALAASYNEQFFGPGTRLTVL.

Written as DNA, the CDR3 is TGTGCCAGCAGCTTGGGACCGGGGGCGCGGTATGGCTACACCTTC. Residues: CASSLGPGARYGYTF. V is TRBV5-6 and J is TRBJ1-2; D perhaps matches TRBD1 (6 bases). This CDR3 contains 15 residues. V lost 0 bases and J 5 bases, leaving 14 bases between the germline ends. Germline assignment: CDR1 SGHDT and CDR2 YYEEEE.

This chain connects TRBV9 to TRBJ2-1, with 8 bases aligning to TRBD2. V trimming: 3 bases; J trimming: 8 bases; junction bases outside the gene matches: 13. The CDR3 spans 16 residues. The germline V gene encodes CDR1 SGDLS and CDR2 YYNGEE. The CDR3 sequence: CASSGSGGTRRDEQFF. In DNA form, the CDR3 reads TGTGCCAGCAGCGGGTCCGGAGGGACTAGGCGCGATGAGCAGTTCTTC.

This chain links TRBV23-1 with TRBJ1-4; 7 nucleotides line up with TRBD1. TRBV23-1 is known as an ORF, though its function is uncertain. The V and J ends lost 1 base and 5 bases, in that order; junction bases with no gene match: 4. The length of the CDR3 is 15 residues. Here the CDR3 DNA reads TGCGCCAGCAGTCAATGGGCAGGGGGAAATGAAAAACTGTTTTTT. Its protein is CASSQWAGGNEKLFF.

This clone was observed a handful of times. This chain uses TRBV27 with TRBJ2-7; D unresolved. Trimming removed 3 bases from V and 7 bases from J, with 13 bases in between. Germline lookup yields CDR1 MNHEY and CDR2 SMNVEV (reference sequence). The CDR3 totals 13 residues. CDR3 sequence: CASSFGPLGEQYF. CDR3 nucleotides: TGTGCCAGCAGTTTCGGCCCGCTAGGGGAGCAGTACTTC.

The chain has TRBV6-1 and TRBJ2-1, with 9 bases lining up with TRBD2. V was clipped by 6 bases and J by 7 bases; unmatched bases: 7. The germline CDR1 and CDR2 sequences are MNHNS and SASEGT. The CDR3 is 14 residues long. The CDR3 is CASRRGSGGNEQFF. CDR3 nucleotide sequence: TGTGCCAGCAGGAGGGGTAGCGGGGGAAATGAGCAGTTCTTC.

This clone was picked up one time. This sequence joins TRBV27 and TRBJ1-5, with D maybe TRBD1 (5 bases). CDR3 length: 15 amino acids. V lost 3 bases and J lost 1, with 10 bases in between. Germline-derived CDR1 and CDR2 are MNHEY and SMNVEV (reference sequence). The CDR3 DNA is TGTGCCAGCAGTTTGAGGGGAACGAGCAATCAGCCCCAGCATTTT. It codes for CASSLRGTSNQPQHF.

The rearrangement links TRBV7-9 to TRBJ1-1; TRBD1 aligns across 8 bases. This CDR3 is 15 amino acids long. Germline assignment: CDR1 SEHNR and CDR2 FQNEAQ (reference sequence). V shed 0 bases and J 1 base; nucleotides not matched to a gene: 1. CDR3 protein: CASSLATGANTEAFF. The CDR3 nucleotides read TGTGCCAGCAGCTTAGCGACAGGGGCGAACACTGAAGCTTTCTTT.

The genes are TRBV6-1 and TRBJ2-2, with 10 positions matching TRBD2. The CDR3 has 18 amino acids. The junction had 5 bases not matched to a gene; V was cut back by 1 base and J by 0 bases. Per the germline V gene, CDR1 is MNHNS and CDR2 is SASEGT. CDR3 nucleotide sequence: TGTGCCAGCAGTGAAGGGTCTAGCGGGAGCCCGAACACCGGGGAGCTGTTTTTT. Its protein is CASSEGSSGSPNTGELFF.

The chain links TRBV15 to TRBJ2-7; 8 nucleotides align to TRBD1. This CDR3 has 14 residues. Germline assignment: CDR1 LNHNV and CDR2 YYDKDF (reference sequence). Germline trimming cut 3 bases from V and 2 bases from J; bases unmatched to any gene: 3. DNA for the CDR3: TGTGCCACCAGCAGGGACAGGGTAGCCTACGAGCAGTACTTC. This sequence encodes CATSRDRVAYEQYF.